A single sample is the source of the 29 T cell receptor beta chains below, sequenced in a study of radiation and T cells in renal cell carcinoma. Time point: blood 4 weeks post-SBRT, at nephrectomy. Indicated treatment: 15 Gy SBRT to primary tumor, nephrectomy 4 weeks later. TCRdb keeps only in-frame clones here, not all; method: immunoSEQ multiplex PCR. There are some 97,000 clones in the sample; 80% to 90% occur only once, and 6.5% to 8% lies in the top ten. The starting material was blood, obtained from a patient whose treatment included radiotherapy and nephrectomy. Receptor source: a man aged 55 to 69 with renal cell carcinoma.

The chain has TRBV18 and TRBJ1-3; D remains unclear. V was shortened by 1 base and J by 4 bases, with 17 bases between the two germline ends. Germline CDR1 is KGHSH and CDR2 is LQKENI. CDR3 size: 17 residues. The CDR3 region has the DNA TGTGCCAGCTCACCACTTGACCTATGGGGTCCGGGAAACACCATATATTTT. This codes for CASSPLDLWGPGNTIYF.

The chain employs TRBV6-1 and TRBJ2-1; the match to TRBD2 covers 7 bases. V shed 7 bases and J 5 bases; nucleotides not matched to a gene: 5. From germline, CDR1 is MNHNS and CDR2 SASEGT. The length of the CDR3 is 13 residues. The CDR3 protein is CASKWGGNNEQFF. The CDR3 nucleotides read TGTGCCAGCAAATGGGGGGGAAACAATGAGCAGTTCTTC.

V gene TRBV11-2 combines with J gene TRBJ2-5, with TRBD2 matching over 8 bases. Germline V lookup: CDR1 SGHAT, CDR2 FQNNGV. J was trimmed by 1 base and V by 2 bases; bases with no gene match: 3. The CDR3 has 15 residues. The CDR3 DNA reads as TGTGCCAGCAGCTTAATCGGGGGGGGCCAAGAGACCCAGTACTTC. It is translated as CASSLIGGGQETQYF.

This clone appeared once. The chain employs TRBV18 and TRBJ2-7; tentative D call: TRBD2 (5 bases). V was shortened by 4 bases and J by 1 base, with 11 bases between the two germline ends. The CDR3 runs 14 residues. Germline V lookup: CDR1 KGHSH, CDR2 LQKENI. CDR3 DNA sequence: TGTGCCAGCTCACAGGCGGGCGGGTCCTACGAGCAGTACTTC. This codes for CASSQAGGSYEQYF.

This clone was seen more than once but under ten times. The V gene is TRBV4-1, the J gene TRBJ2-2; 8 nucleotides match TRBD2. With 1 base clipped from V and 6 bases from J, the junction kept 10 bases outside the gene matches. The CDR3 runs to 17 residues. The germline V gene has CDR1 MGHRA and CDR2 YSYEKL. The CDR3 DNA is TGCGCCAGCAGCCAAGTCGGTTACGGGAGGGAGGCCGGGGAGCTGTTTTTT. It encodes CASSQVGYGREAGELFF.

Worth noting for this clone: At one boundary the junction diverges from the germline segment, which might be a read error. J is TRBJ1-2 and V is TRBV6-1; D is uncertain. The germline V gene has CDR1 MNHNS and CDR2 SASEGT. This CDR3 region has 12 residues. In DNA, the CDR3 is TGTGCCAGCAGTGAAACCAGAGCCCCATCTAGCTTC. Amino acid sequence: CASSETRAPSSF.

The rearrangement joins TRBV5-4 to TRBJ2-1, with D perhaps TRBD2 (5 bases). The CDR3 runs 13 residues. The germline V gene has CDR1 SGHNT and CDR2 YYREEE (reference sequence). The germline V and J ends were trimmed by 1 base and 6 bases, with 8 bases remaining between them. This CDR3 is CASSLSSINEQFF. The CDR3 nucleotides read TGTGCCAGCAGCTTGTCTAGCATCAATGAGCAGTTCTTC.

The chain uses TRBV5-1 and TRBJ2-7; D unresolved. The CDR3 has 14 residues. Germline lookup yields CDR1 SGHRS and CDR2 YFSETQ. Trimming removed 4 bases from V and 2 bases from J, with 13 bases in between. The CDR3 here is CASSTMGSAYEQYF. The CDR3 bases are TGCGCCAGCAGCACCATGGGGTCCGCCTACGAGCAGTACTTC.

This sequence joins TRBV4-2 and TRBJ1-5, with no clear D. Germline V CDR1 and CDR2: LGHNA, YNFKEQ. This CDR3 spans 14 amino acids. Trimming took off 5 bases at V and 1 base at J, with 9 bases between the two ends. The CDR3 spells CASSAGRSNQPQHF. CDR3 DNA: TGTGCCAGCAGCGCGGGTCGGAGCAATCAGCCCCAGCATTTT.

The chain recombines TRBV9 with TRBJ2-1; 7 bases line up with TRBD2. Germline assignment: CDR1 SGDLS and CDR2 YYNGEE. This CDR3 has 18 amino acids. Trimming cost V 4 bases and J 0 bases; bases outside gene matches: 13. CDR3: CASSKDFIGRPSYNEQFF. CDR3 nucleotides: TGTGCCAGCAGCAAAGACTTTATCGGGAGGCCCTCCTACAATGAGCAGTTCTTC.

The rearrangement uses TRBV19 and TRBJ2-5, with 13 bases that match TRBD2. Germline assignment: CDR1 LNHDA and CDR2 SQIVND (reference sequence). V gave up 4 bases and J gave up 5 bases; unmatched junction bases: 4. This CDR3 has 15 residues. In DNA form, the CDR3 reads TGTGCCAGTAGTAGAGGACTAGCGGGAGCCGAGACCCAGTACTTC. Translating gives CASSRGLAGAETQYF. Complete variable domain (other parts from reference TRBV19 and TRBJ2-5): DGGITQSPKYLFRKEGQNVTLSCEQNLNHDAMYWYRQDPGQGLRLIYYSQIVNDFQKGDIAEGYSVSREKKESFPLTVTSAQKNPTAFYLCASSRGLAGAETQYFGPGTRLLVL.

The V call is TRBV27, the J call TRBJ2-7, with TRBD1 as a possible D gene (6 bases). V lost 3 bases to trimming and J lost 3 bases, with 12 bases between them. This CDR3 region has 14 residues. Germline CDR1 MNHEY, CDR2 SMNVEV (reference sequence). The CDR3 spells CASSFSGVGYEQYF. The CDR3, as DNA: TGTGCCAGCAGTTTTTCAGGGGTGGGCTACGAGCAGTACTTC.

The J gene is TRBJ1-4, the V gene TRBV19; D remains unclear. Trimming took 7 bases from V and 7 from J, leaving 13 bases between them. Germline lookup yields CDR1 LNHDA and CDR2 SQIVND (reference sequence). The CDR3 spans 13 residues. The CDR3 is CASTVRRSEKLFF. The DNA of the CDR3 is TGTGCCAGTACTGTGCGTAGGAGTGAAAAACTGTTTTTT. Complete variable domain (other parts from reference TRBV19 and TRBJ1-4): DGGITQSPKYLFRKEGQNVTLSCEQNLNHDAMYWYRQDPGQGLRLIYYSQIVNDFQKGDIAEGYSVSREKKESFPLTVTSAQKNPTAFYLCASTVRRSEKLFFGSGTQLSVL.

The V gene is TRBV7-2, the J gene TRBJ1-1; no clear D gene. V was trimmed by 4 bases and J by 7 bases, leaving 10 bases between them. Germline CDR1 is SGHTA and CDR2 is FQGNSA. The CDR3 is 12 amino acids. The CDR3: CASSSQVFEAFF. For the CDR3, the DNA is TGTGCCAGCAGCTCGCAGGTTTTTGAAGCTTTCTTT.

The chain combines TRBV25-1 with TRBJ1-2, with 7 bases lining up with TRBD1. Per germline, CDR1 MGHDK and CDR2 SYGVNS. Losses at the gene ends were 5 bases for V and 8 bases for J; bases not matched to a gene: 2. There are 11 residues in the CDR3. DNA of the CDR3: TGTGCCAGCAGTCAGGGGGGCGGCTACACCTTC. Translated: CASSQGGGYTF.

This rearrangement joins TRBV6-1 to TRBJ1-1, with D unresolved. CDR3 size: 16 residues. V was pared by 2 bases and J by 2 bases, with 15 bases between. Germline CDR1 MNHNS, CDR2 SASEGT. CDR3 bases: TGTGCCAGCAGTGAAAAATCGATCAGGATTAACACTGAAGCTTTCTTT. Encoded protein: CASSEKSIRINTEAFF.

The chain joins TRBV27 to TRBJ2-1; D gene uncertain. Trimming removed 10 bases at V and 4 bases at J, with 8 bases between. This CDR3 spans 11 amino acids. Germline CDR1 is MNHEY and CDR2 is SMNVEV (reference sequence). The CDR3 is CATQRYNEQFF. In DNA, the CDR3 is TGTGCCACCCAGCGTTACAATGAGCAGTTCTTC.

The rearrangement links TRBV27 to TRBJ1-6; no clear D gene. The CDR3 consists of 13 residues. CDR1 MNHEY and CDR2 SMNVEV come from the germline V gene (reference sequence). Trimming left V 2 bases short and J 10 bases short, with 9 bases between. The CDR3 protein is CASSLGRRSPLHF. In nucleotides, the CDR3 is TGTGCCAGCAGTTTAGGGCGACGGTCACCCCTCCACTTT.

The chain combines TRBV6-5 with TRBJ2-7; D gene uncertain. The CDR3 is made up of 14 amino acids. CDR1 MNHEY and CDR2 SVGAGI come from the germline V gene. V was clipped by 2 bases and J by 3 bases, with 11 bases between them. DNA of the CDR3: TGTGCCAGCAGTTACCGGCACCTAGACTACGAGCAGTACTTC. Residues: CASSYRHLDYEQYF.

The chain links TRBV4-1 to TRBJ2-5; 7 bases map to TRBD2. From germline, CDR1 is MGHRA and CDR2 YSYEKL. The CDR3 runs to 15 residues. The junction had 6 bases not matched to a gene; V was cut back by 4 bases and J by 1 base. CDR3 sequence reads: CASSPNREVQETQYF. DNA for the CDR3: TGCGCCAGCAGCCCTAATCGGGAGGTCCAAGAGACCCAGTACTTC.

CDR3 nucleotide sequence: TGTGCCAGCACCCGGACAGGGAGCGGGAATGAGCAGTTCTTC. Translating it yields CASTRTGSGNEQFF. The rearrangement joins TRBV14 to TRBJ2-1, with TRBD1 matching 8 bases. The V and J ends lost 7 bases and 7 bases, in that order; junction bases with no gene match: 9. The CDR3 runs 14 residues. CDR1 and CDR2 (germline): SGHDN, FVKESK.

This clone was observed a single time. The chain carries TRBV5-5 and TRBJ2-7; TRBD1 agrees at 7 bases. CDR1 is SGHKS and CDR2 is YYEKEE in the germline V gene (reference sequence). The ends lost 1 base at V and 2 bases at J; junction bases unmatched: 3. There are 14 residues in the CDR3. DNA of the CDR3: TGTGCCAGCAGCTTGACCGGGACAGCCTACGAGCAGTACTTC. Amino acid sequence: CASSLTGTAYEQYF.

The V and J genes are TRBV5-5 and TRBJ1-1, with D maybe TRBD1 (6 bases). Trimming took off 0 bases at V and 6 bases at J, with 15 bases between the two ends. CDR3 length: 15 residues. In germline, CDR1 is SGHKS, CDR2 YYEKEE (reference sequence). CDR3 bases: TGTGCCAGCAGCTTGGCCGGGGGCGTGTGGGCTGAAGCTTTCTTT. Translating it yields CASSLAGGVWAEAFF.

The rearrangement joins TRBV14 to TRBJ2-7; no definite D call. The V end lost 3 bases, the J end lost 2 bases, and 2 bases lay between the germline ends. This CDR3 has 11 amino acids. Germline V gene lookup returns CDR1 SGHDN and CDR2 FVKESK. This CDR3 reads CASSHAYEQYF. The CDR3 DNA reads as TGTGCCAGCAGCCATGCCTACGAGCAGTACTTC.

The CDR3 loop is CASSKRDEGYEQYF. The CDR3 DNA reads as TGTGCCAGCAGCAAACGGGACGAGGGCTACGAGCAGTACTTC. The chain links TRBV9 to TRBJ2-7, with D perhaps matching TRBD1 or TRBD2 (5 bases each). Deletions cut 4 bases from V and 3 bases from J, with 14 bases between. The CDR3 covers 14 residues. Germline V lookup: CDR1 SGDLS, CDR2 YYNGEE.

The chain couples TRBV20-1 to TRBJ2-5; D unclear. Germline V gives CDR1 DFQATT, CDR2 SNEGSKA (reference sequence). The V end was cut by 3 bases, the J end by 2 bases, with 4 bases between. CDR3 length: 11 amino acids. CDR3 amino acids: CSASGQETQYF. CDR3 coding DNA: TGCAGTGCTAGTGGGCAAGAGACCCAGTACTTC.

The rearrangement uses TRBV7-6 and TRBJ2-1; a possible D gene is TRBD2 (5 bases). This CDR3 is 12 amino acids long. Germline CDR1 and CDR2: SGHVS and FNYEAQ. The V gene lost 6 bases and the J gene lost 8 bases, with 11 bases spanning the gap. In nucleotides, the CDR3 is TGTGCCAGCAGTCAGACTACTCATGAGCAGTTCTTC. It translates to CASSQTTHEQFF.

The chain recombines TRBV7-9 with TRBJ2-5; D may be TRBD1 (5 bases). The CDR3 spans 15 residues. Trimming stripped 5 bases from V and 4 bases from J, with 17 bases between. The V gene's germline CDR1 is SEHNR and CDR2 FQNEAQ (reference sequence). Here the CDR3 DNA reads TGTGCCAGCAGCCCCCCCCAGGGCGCACTAGAGACCCAGTACTTC. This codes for CASSPPQGALETQYF.

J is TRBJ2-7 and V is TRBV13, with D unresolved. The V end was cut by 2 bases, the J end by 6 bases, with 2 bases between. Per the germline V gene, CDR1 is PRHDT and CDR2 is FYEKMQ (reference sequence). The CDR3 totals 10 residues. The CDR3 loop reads CASSLFEQYF. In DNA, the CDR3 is TGTGCCAGCAGCTTATTCGAGCAGTACTTC.